The T cell receptor (beta chain) described here comes from a study of blood T cell repertoires in COVID-19. Germline V lookup: CDR1 SGHRS, CDR2 YFSETQ. J lost 3 bases, V lost 4 bases, and 3 bases had no gene match. The CDR3 sequence is 14 residues long. In the original processing: Nucleated cell number was recorded as an estimate derived from reference gene primer amplification. TCRdb's table, derived via immunoSEQ multiplex PCR, lists solely in-frame clones and lacks some. Clone size and the V and J calls come from that table; the DNA yielded D and trimming. Of roughly 500,000 clones in the sample, roughly 85% were seen once.

Sequencing was done on a sample of peripheral blood. The TCR comes from a human donor in a cohort sampled during active COVID-19. The rearrangement links TRBV5-1 to TRBJ1-1, with 10 positions matching TRBD1. The CDR3 loop is CASSPDRGDTEAFF. DNA of the CDR3: TGCGCCAGCAGCCCGGACAGGGGGGACACTGAAGCTTTCTTT.